These 10 T cell receptor beta chains share one sample of origin, sequenced in a study of T-cell reconstitution after alpha-beta-depleted transplantation in children. Unique molecular identifiers were used to barcode this TCRbeta library. A single record per CDR3 protein comes from TCRdb applying MiXCR to the PCR reads. The sample yields about 540,000 distinct CDR3 sequences, 15% to 20% seen once. This specimen consisted of PBMCs from the stem cell graft donor, obtained from the stem cell graft. The receptors stem from a human donor who donated a stem cell graft to a child with acute lymphoblastic leukemia.

The chain recombines TRBV12-3 or TRBV12-4 with TRBJ2-3; maybe TRBD2 (6 bases). V lost 7 bases to trimming and J lost 1 base, with 12 bases between them. The CDR3 covers 14 residues. CDR3 nucleotide sequence: TGTGCCAGCAACCACCCGGGGGGCACAGATACGCAGTATTTT. This translates into CASNHPGGTDTQYF.

This clonotype was seen more than once but under ten times. The chain employs TRBV7-3 and TRBJ2-3; no clear D. CDR1 SGHTA and CDR2 FQGTGA come from the germline V gene. This CDR3 contains 14 residues. V was shortened by 3 bases and J by 4 bases, with 11 bases between the two germline ends. The CDR3 DNA reads as TGTGCCAGCAGCTTCTCCGGACCCGCAGATACGCAGTATTTT. Protein: CASSFSGPADTQYF. The variable domain in full, with the rest retrieved from reference TRBV7-3 and TRBJ2-3, is GAGVSQTPSNKVTEKGKYVELRCDPISGHTALYWYRQSLGQGPEFLIYFQGTGAADDSGLPNDRFFAVRPEGSVSTLKIQRTERGDSAVYLCASSFSGPADTQYFGPGTRLTVL.

The sample holds a few counts of this clonotype. The gene calls are TRBV21-1 and TRBJ2-5; the table gives TRBD1 as D, unverified against the DNA. TRBV21-1 is reported as a pseudogene. The CDR3 consists of 13 residues. The CDR3 spells CASRQGVWETQYF. The CDR3 nucleotides read TGTGCCAGCCGACAGGGGGTATGGGAGACCCAGTACTTC.

This clonotype was observed many times. The gene calls are TRBV15 and TRBJ1-5; D is unclear. Germline V lookup: CDR1 LNHNV, CDR2 YYDKDF (reference sequence). The CDR3 runs 12 residues. Trimming shortened V by 0 bases and J by 3 bases, and 0 bases separated the two germline ends. The CDR3 here is CATSRDNQPQHF. The CDR3, as DNA: TGTGCCACCAGCAGAGACAATCAGCCCCAGCATTTT.

The chain recombines TRBV21-1 with TRBJ1-1; the D call in the table, TRBD1, was not verified against the DNA. TRBV21-1 is annotated as a pseudogene. The CDR3 sequence is 15 residues long. The CDR3 here is CASSNPFPGDTEAFF. CDR3 nucleotide sequence: TGTGCCAGCAGCAACCCCTTTCCAGGGGACACTGAAGCTTTCTTT.

The chain links TRBV15 to TRBJ1-5; TRBD1 might be the D (6 bases). Germline lookup yields CDR1 LNHNV and CDR2 YYDKDF (reference sequence). This CDR3 has 13 residues. The ends were cut back, 4 bases at V and 6 bases at J, with 10 bases in the middle. The CDR3 region is CATSTGDRQPQHF. Written as DNA, the CDR3 is TGTGCCACCAGCACAGGGGATCGTCAGCCCCAGCATTTT.

The chain recombines TRBV18 with TRBJ2-7; D uncertain. The V gene lost 0 bases and the J gene lost 5 bases, with 17 bases spanning the gap. Germline V CDR1 and CDR2: KGHSH, LQKENI. The CDR3 length is 16 residues. The CDR3 DNA reads TGTGCCAGCTCACCACCGTTTTCTACGGAGACTGACGAGCAGTACTTC. It codes for CASSPPFSTETDEQYF.

CDR3 sequence reads: CASSLEGRGLAHSKNIQYF. CDR3 nucleotides: TGTGCCAGCAGCTTAGAAGGGCGGGGGCTAGCGCATTCCAAAAACATTCAGTACTTC. The chain combines TRBV7-8 with TRBJ2-4, with D possibly matching TRBD2 (7 bases). The CDR3 sequence is 19 residues long. V lost 1 base and J lost 2, with 21 bases in between. Germline V CDR1 and CDR2: SGHVS, FQNEAQ.

This chain uses TRBV5-5 with TRBJ2-2; either TRBD1 or TRBD2 may supply D (5 bases each). This CDR3 is 14 amino acids long. Per the germline V gene, CDR1 is SGHKS and CDR2 is YYEKEE (reference sequence). V was trimmed by 2 bases and J by 6 bases, leaving 11 bases between them. The CDR3 loop is CASSFGAASGELFF. The CDR3 DNA reads as TGTGCCAGCAGCTTCGGGGCCGCCTCCGGGGAGCTGTTTTTT.

This clonotype was picked up many times. The chain has TRBV20-1 and TRBJ2-7, with 8 bases aligning to TRBD2. The CDR3 extends over 13 amino acids. Germline V gene data show CDR1 as DFQATT and CDR2 as SNEGSKA (reference sequence). The ends lost 2 bases at V and 0 bases at J; junction bases unmatched: 0. The chain's CDR3 is CSARLAGSYEQYF. CDR3 coding DNA: TGCAGTGCTAGACTAGCGGGCTCCTACGAGCAGTACTTC.